The 20 T cell receptor beta chains below all came from one sample that was sequenced in a study of long-term antiretroviral therapy in people with HIV. Run at survey level, the immunoSEQ assay was version v3.0. TCRdb's table, derived via immunoSEQ multiplex PCR, lists solely in-frame clones and lacks some. The sample records 20,000 or so clones, more than 65% being singletons. Sequenced here: unsorted PBMCs, sampled at the start of antiretroviral therapy, before treatment. The receptors shown here come from a man between 18 and 35 years old with HIV.

This clone is medium-sized. This chain connects TRBV28 to TRBJ2-2; D remains unclear. This CDR3 region has 14 residues. The germline V and J ends were trimmed by 0 bases and 3 bases, with 5 bases remaining between them. Germline CDR1 MDHEN, CDR2 SYDVKM. This chain's CDR3 is CASSLWYDTGELFF. The CDR3 DNA is TGTGCCAGCAGTTTATGGTATGACACCGGGGAGCTGTTTTTT.

The rearrangement links TRBV5-1 to TRBJ2-5, with D perhaps matching TRBD2 (6 bases). From germline, CDR1 is SGHRS and CDR2 YFSETQ. This CDR3 contains 14 residues. The V end was cut by 2 bases, the J end by 1 base, with 9 bases between. CDR3 nucleotide sequence: TGCGCCAGCAGCTTCGGGGGAGCCCAAGAGACCCAGTACTTC. It translates to CASSFGGAQETQYF.

The genes are TRBV15 and TRBJ1-5, with 8 bases matching TRBD1. In germline, CDR1 is LNHNV, CDR2 YYDKDF (reference sequence). Trimming at V came to 0 bases and at J to 4 bases, leaving 5 bases not matched to a gene. The length of the CDR3 is 16 residues. CDR3 region: CATSRERDRSNQPQHF. As DNA, the CDR3 is TGTGCCACCAGCAGAGAAAGGGACAGGAGTAATCAGCCCCAGCATTTT.

CDR3 sequence (DNA): TGTGCCAGCAGCTATATCAGGGGGGCCGTGAACACTGAAGCTTTCTTT. It yields the protein CASSYIRGAVNTEAFF. The chain is built from TRBV5-5 and TRBJ1-1; 7 bases line up with TRBD1. V lost 3 bases and J lost 0; bases outside the gene matches: 8. The CDR3 sequence is 16 residues long. Germline V CDR1 and CDR2: SGHKS, YYEKEE (reference sequence).

J is TRBJ2-3 and V is TRBV5-1; 7 bases are a match to TRBD1. Looked up from germline, CDR1 is SGHRS and CDR2 is YFSETQ. V was clipped by 4 bases and J by 2 bases; unmatched bases: 7. CDR3 length: 15 residues. CDR3 loop: CASSEGDSNTDTQYF. The CDR3 bases are TGCGCCAGCAGCGAAGGGGACAGCAACACAGATACGCAGTATTTT.

This clone occurred once. The chain is built from TRBV19 and TRBJ2-3; TRBD1 aligns across 8 bases. The CDR3 is made up of 15 amino acids. V trimming: 1 base; J trimming: 3 bases; junction bases outside the gene matches: 3. Per the germline V gene, CDR1 is LNHDA and CDR2 is SQIVND (reference sequence). The CDR3 nucleotides read TGTGCCAGTAGTATAGCTGACAGGGGTACAGATACGCAGTATTTT. As protein: CASSIADRGTDTQYF.

This clone was seen more than once but under ten times. The chain combines TRBV21-1 with TRBJ2-7; the DNA was not compared with TRBD2, the D call given in the table. TRBV21-1 corresponds to a pseudogene. CDR3 length: 15 residues. In DNA form, the CDR3 reads TGTGCCAGCAGCCCCGCCAGGGCCCGGGGGGACGAGCAGTACTTC. As protein: CASSPARARGDEQYF.

The chain carries TRBV6-5 and TRBJ2-1; D call uncertain. Deletions cut 2 bases from V and 9 bases from J, with 17 bases between. CDR1 and CDR2 (germline): MNHEY, SVGAGI. This CDR3 contains 15 residues. The CDR3, as DNA: TGTGCCAGCAGTTACGGCCCCCCCGTAGGCGGTGAGCAGTTCTTC. Translating gives CASSYGPPVGGEQFF.

The chain employs TRBV11-2 and TRBJ1-1; possibly TRBD1 for D (5 bases). The germline V and J ends were trimmed by 6 bases and 6 bases, with 17 bases remaining between them. CDR1 is SGHAT and CDR2 is FQNNGV in the germline V gene. This CDR3 spans 14 amino acids. The CDR3 sequence: CASSFPIGAPEAFF. CDR3 DNA: TGTGCCAGCAGTTTCCCAATAGGGGCCCCTGAAGCTTTCTTT.

The genes are TRBV28 and TRBJ1-2; D is perhaps TRBD1 (5 bases). V was clipped by 3 bases and J by 4 bases, with 12 bases between them. The CDR3 runs 14 residues. Per germline, CDR1 MDHEN and CDR2 SYDVKM. DNA for the CDR3: TGTGCCAGCAGTTTGAGGGGCCGGGTCTATGGCTACACCTTC. Its protein is CASSLRGRVYGYTF.

This clone showed up just a few times. The V call is TRBV19, the J call TRBJ1-2; perhaps TRBD1 as D (5 bases). Trimming left V 6 bases short and J 1 base short, with 9 bases between. The CDR3 runs 13 residues. Germline V gives CDR1 LNHDA, CDR2 SQIVND (reference sequence). CDR3 sequence (DNA): TGTGCCAGTAGACCAGGGAGTAACTATGGCTACACCTTC. Translating gives CASRPGSNYGYTF.

V and J are TRBV5-6 and TRBJ2-5; 10 bases align to TRBD2. Per germline, CDR1 SGHDT and CDR2 YYEEEE. This CDR3 region has 15 residues. Trimming removed 0 bases from V and 5 bases from J; junction bases left unmatched: 4. The CDR3 nucleotides are TGTGCCAGCAGCTTGGGGACTAGCGGCCGGGAGACCCAGTACTTC. It encodes CASSLGTSGRETQYF.

With respect to this clone: One junction end does not reproduce the germline sequence, and a read error may be involved. The chain carries TRBV25-1 and TRBJ1-2, with a possible D match to TRBD1 (6 bases). This CDR3 has 11 residues. Looked up from germline, CDR1 is MGHDK and CDR2 is SYGVNS. The CDR3 nucleotides read TGTGCCAGCAGTGAAGGCCCCGGACAGATCTTC. Encoded protein: CASSEGPGQIF.

The rearrangement joins TRBV28 to TRBJ1-2; D is perhaps TRBD1 (5 bases). Trimming shortened V by 4 bases and J by 4 bases, and 10 bases separated the two germline ends. The germline V gene has CDR1 MDHEN and CDR2 SYDVKM. The CDR3 contains 13 residues. CDR3 bases: TGTGCCAGCAGTTCCCAGGGAGGCTATGGCTACACCTTC. Amino acids: CASSSQGGYGYTF.

V gene TRBV4-3 combines with J gene TRBJ2-1; 10 positions agree with TRBD2. Germline CDR1 is LGHNA and CDR2 is YSLEER. J lost 3 bases, V lost 0 bases, and 20 bases had no gene match. CDR3 length: 22 residues. The CDR3 loop is CASSQELFGESSGSRYYNEQFF. CDR3 nucleotides: TGCGCCAGCAGCCAAGAATTATTTGGTGAATCTAGCGGGAGTAGGTACTACAATGAGCAGTTCTTC.

J is TRBJ1-2 and V is TRBV6-6, with 7 bases identical to TRBD1. The germline gives CDR1 MNHNY, CDR2 SVGAGI (reference sequence). The CDR3 covers 13 residues. V gave up 5 bases and J gave up 4 bases; unmatched junction bases: 4. CDR3: CASSADRIYGYTF. The CDR3 DNA reads TGTGCCAGCAGTGCGGACAGGATCTATGGCTACACCTTC.

This clone was observed a few times. The chain recombines TRBV19 with TRBJ2-2, with 11 nucleotides matching TRBD2. Germline CDR1 LNHDA, CDR2 SQIVND (reference sequence). This CDR3 is built from 20 residues. V lost 4 bases and J lost 3; bases outside the gene matches: 16. The CDR3 reads CASSTFPSARTSGYTGELFF. The DNA for the CDR3 is TGTGCCAGTAGTACCTTCCCGTCCGCACGGACTAGCGGGTACACCGGGGAGCTGTTTTTT.

This clone was observed a single time. V is TRBV2 and J is TRBJ2-3, with TRBD2 matching 7 bases. Per germline, CDR1 SNHLY and CDR2 FYNNEI. After removal of 1 base from V and 3 bases from J, the junction contained 10 bases not matched to a gene. This CDR3 comprises 17 residues. The CDR3 reads CASSEVSGGSQTDTQYF. In nucleotides, the CDR3 is TGTGCCAGCAGTGAAGTAAGTGGCGGGAGTCAGACAGATACGCAGTATTTT.

V usage is TRBV28 and J usage is TRBJ2-7; D ambiguous. The CDR3 runs to 12 residues. V lost 6 bases and J lost 4, with 10 bases in between. The V gene's germline CDR1 is MDHEN and CDR2 SYDVKM. In nucleotides, the CDR3 is TGTGCCAGCAGCTCAAACCGTTACGAGCAGTACTTC. Its protein is CASSSNRYEQYF.

The CDR3 nucleotides read TGTGCCAGTAGTATAGAGGGAGGGCTCGGCTACACCTTC. Its translation: CASSIEGGLGYTF. V is TRBV19 and J is TRBJ1-2; D uncertain. This CDR3 spans 13 amino acids. V lost 0 bases to trimming and J lost 8 bases, with 10 bases between them. Germline V gene data show CDR1 as LNHDA and CDR2 as SQIVND (reference sequence).